This is a list of T cell receptor beta chains from one sample in a study of radiation and T cells in renal cell carcinoma. The table came from immunoSEQ multiplex PCR; TCRdb's copy has only in-frame clones and leaves some out. Among some 46,000 clones listed, roughly 80% were seen once. The sequencing here drew on blood, taken from a patient whose treatment included radiotherapy and nephrectomy. These TCRs come from a woman aged 70-85 years with renal cell carcinoma. Both conserved end residues are part of each CDR3. The D gene is left open where the match is weak. Clone size is not always given. Where it is, it says once, few, many or a class for expanded clones.

DNA,CDR3,V,D,size,J
TGCGCCAGCAGCGGGGGACAGGGGACGCCCCAGCATTTT,CASSGGQGTPQHF,TRBV10-2,TRBD1,once,TRBJ1-5
TGTGCCAGCAGTTTGACAAGCTACAATGAGCAGTTCTTC,CASSLTSYNEQFF,TRBV9,-,-,TRBJ2-1
TGTGCCAGCAGGGACCAGGGGGCGGGAGGCTACACCTTC,CASRDQGAGGYTF,TRBV7-2,TRBD1,-,TRBJ1-2
TGTGCCAGTACCCAGGTCTGGGGCACTGAAGCTTTCTTT,CASTQVWGTEAFF,TRBV19,-,-,TRBJ1-1
TGTGCCAGCAGTGAACAGGACGGCTATGGCTACACCTTC,CASSEQDGYGYTF,TRBV6-1,-,-,TRBJ1-2
TGTGCCAGCAGCAAACTCCCGGACAGGGTCTACGAGCAGTACTTC,CASSKLPDRVYEQYF,TRBV21-1,-,-,TRBJ2-7
TGTGCCAGCAGCTTAGACAGGGGGACAGATACGCAGTATTTT,CASSLDRGTDTQYF,TRBV7-8,TRBD1,-,TRBJ2-3
TGTGCCAGCAGCTTAGAGGTGGCAGGAGCGAACACCGGGGAGCTGTTTTTT,CASSLEVAGANTGELFF,TRBV7-6,-,-,TRBJ2-2
TGCGCCAGCAGCTTGGGCGACACGACTAATTCACCCCTCCACTTT,CASSLGDTTNSPLHF,TRBV5-1,-,-,TRBJ1-6
TGTGCCAGCAGCTTAGATATAAAAAGACAGCAGGAAAATTCACCCCTCCACTTT,CASSLDIKRQQENSPLHF,TRBV7-4,-,few,TRBJ1-6
TGTGCCAGCAGCGCCCGCCCGAAGGGCGGAGCCTACGAGCAGTACTTC,CASSARPKGGAYEQYF,TRBV9,-,few,TRBJ2-7
TGTGCCAGCAGCTTAACAGGTTCCTCTGGAAACACCATATATTTT,CASSLTGSSGNTIYF,TRBV7-2,-,-,TRBJ1-3
TGTGCCAGCAGCTTAGATAGGACTGAAGCTTTCTTT,CASSLDRTEAFF,TRBV13,-,once,TRBJ1-1
TGTGCCTGGAGTGCGGGGGGGCCTTACAATGAGCAGTTCTTC,CAWSAGGPYNEQFF,TRBV30,TRBD2,-,TRBJ2-1
TGTGCCAGCAACCCTTCGGGTAGGAGGGGTGGCTACACCTTC,CASNPSGRRGGYTF,TRBV6-1,-,-,TRBJ1-2
TGTGCCTGGAGCCCGGGACTAGCGGGAGACGAGCAGTACTTC,CAWSPGLAGDEQYF,TRBV30,TRBD2,-,TRBJ2-7
TGTGCCAGCAGTTACGACAACGAGCAGTACTTC,CASSYDNEQYF,TRBV6-6,-,-,TRBJ2-7
TGTGCCAGCCGTCAGGGGGGAAGGAATGAGCAGTTCTTC,CASRQGGRNEQFF,TRBV6-6,-,-,TRBJ2-1
TGTGCCAGTAGTATAGGCCCGGACCGGAGTCAGCCCCAGCATTTT,CASSIGPDRSQPQHF,TRBV19,-,-,TRBJ1-5
TGTGCCAGCAGCCTCTCCTCCTACGAGCAGTACTTC,CASSLSSYEQYF,TRBV5-8,-,-,TRBJ2-7
TGTGCCAGCAGTCTGACGAGGGGATTTACAGATACGCAGTATTTT,CASSLTRGFTDTQYF,TRBV6-5,-,few,TRBJ2-3
TGTGCCAGCAGCTTAGGGGCAGAATTCAATCAGCCCCAGCATTTT,CASSLGAEFNQPQHF,TRBV7-2,-,-,TRBJ1-5
TGCGCCAGCAGCCAAGATCGTGGGCTATATACAGATACGCAGTATTTT,CASSQDRGLYTDTQYF,TRBV4-3,-,-,TRBJ2-3
TGTGCCAGTATAGAGGGGAGTTATGGCACTGAAGCTTTCTTT,CASIEGSYGTEAFF,TRBV19,-,few,TRBJ1-1
TGTGCCAGCAGTGCGCTGGGGGACGGAAACTATGGCTACACCTTC,CASSALGDGNYGYTF,TRBV25-1,-,few,TRBJ1-2
TGTGCCAGCAGCAATGGGGACAGGGACTTCTACAATGAGCAGTTCTTC,CASSNGDRDFYNEQFF,TRBV21-1,-,-,TRBJ2-1
TGTGCCTGGAGTGTGGGTCAGATTGAAGCTTTCTTT,CAWSVGQIEAFF,TRBV30,-,-,TRBJ1-1
TGTGCCAGTGCCGCGGGGAAGAGCTCACCCCTCCACTTT,CASAAGKSSPLHF,TRBV19,-,-,TRBJ1-6
TGCGCCAGCAGCGAATATTCTACAGGGACTGGGGCCAACGTCCTGACTTTC,CASSEYSTGTGANVLTF,TRBV5-1,-,-,TRBJ2-6
TGTGCCAGCAGCCAAGGAGAAGCAGGGGCCTACCCTCGCTACACCTTC,CASSQGEAGAYPRYTF,TRBV4-2,-,-,TRBJ1-2
TGTGCCAGCTCACCACCGGGGGCGCGTGACACCGGGGAGCTGTTTTTT,CASSPPGARDTGELFF,TRBV18,-,-,TRBJ2-2
TGTGCCAGCAAAATCGGAAACTACGAGCAGTACTTC,CASKIGNYEQYF,TRBV2,-,few,TRBJ2-7
TGTGCCAGCAGCCGAGGGGGCATCACTGGAAACACCATATATTTT,CASSRGGITGNTIYF,TRBV5-5,TRBD1,-,TRBJ1-3
TGTGCCAGCAGCTTAGGGGGGCCCGGGGACACTGAAGCTTTCTTT,CASSLGGPGDTEAFF,TRBV7-8,-,-,TRBJ1-1
TGTGCCAGTAGTATGATGTGGGACAGGGTATCGCTAGGCAAAAACATTCAGTACTTC,CASSMMWDRVSLGKNIQYF,TRBV19,TRBD1,-,TRBJ2-4